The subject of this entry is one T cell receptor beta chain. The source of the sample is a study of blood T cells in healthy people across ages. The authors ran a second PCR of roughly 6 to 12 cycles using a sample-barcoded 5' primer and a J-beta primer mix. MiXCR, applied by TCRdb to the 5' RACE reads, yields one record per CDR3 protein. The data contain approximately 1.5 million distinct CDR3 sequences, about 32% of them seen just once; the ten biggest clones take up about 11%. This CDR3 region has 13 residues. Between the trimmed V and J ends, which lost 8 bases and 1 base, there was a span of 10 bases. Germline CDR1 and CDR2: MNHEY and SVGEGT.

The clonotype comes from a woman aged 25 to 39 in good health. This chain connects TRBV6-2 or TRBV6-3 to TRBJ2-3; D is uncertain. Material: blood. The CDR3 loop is CASQDGGTDTQYF. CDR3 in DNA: TGTGCCAGCCAGGATGGAGGCACAGATACGCAGTATTTT.